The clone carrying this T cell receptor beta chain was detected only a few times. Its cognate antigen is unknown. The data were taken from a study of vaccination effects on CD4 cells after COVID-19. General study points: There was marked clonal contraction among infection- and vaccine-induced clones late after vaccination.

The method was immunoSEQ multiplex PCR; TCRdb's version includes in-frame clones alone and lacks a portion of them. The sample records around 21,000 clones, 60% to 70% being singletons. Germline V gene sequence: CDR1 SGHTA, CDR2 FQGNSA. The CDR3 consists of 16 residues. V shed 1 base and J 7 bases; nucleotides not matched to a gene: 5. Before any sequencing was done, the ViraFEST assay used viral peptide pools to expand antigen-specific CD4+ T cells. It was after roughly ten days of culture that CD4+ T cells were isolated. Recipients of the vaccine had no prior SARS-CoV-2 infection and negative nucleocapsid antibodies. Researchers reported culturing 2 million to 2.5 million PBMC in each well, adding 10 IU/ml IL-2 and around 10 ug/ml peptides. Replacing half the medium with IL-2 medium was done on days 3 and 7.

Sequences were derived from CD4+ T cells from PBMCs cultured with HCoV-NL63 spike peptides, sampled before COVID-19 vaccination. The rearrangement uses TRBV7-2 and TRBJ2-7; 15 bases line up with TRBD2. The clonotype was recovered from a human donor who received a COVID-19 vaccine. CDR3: CASSLEGLAGGREQYF. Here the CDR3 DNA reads TGTGCCAGCAGCTTAGAAGGACTAGCGGGAGGGAGGGAGCAGTACTTC.